The following is a TCR beta chain sequence with its context. This clone was recorded a few times. Its antigen is unknown. Base-call qualities are not available, and no considerably larger clone is one nucleotide away. TCRbeta CDR3 regions were amplified from genomic DNA by means of the immunoSEQ Assay, a bias-controlled multiplex PCR. The paper's processing steps were these. Nucleated cell counts per sample were estimated from amplification of reference gene primers within the assay. To quantify the absolute abundance of each unique TCRbeta CDR3 rearrangement, sequence reads were collapsed and filtered. For each sample, productive Simpson clonality was calculated as the square root of Simpson's diversity index across productive rearrangements. TCRdb re-hosts the immuneACCESS table, in-frame sequences only. Its copies lack some clones; in the studies checked, an unresolved V gene accounts for under half of them, and the cause for the rest is not known. The V and J calls and clone size come from that table; D and trimming were worked out from the DNA. This sample holds 80,000 or so clones; 86% were observed only once. The ten biggest clones cover approximately 1.8% of the sample.

V and J are truncated by 9 bases and 3 bases respectively, leaving an intervening sequence of 12 bases. The CDR3 runs 13 residues from the cysteine to the phenylalanine. The DNA shown is the 39-base CDR3, in frame from base 1. The CDR1 and CDR2 encoded by the germline V gene (reference sequence) are LNHDA and SQIVND. This specimen comes from a study of blood T cell repertoires in COVID-19 (dated by TCRdb to 2018 to 2020). Concerning the study at large: Samples covering the acute and convalescent phases of COVID-19 were provided by collaborators in the United States, Italy and Spain. The prospective study material was composed of cDNA or gDNA derived from T cells, B-cell-depleted T cells, or PBMCs. Deeply sampled blood TCRbeta repertoires from subjects exposed to, actively infected with, or recovered from COVID-19 were included in the dataset. The repertoires were released in a freely available public database meant as a resource for research on the immune response to SARS-CoV-2. Samples came from the ongoing ImmuneRACE study (first 160 participants) plus 1,254 subjects from 6 global collaborators. Nearly every sample came with metadata listing a de-identified subject ID, COVID-19 status, age in years and sex. Where HLA class I and class II types were available, the types were taken from metadata supplied by the sample provider, not from assay-based typing.

The collaborating institutions used their own protocols to collect whole blood in K2EDTA tubes. For TCRbeta analysis, collaborators shipped samples as frozen whole blood, isolated PBMCs, or DNA extracted from either of those sample types. Study-wide conclusions, independent of this receptor: The quantity of clinical and demographic metadata differed by source and by participant and was supplied without curation.

The chain is made from TRBV19 and TRBJ1-5, with TRBD1 perhaps the D gene, on 6 matching bases. This clonotype originated in a woman aged 55-70 years with acute or convalescent COVID-19. The specimen sequenced was peripheral blood. The nucleotide sequence reads as follows: TGTGCCAGCACTGGACAGATCAATCAGCCCCAGCATTTT. It encodes CASTGQINQPQHF.